Following are 5 T cell receptor beta chains from one sample sequenced in a study of T cell clonality in common variable immunodeficiency. Clones were sequenced by immunoSEQ multiplex PCR, and TCRdb holds only the in-frame ones, with some missing. This sample carries more than 35,000 clones, none of them present only once. Sequenced sample: peripheral blood mononuclear cells. These receptors were obtained from a person aged 18 to 70 in good health.

This clone was picked up many times. Read sequence stops 3 residues before the CDR3 end, and the germline J gene provides the missing end. V usage is TRBV7-9 and J usage is TRBJ1-6; TRBD1 is a possible D gene (5 bases). Trimming shortened V by 2 bases and J by 6 bases, and 11 bases separated the two germline ends. The CDR3 is 15 residues long. The V gene's germline CDR1 is SEHNR and CDR2 FQNEAQ (reference sequence). The sequenced part of the CDR3 DNA is TGTGCCAGCAGCTTAATTCAGGGCAGTAATTCACCC. Its translation: CASSLIQGSNSP. The whole CDR3 sequence reads CASSLIQGSNSPLHF.

This clone was counted ten times or more. From the germline J gene comes the end of the CDR3, since the read stops 3 residues before it. The chain joins TRBV5-4 to TRBJ2-5; D may be TRBD1 (6 bases). CDR1 is SGHNT and CDR2 is YYREEE in the germline V gene (reference sequence). The CDR3 contains 13 residues. Trimming left V 1 base short and J 7 bases short, with 11 bases between. CDR3 amino acids: CASSLQGRVTQYF. The covered CDR3 bases are TGTGCCAGCAGCTTGCAGGGGCGTGTGACC.

This clone was counted at least ten times. The DNA ends 3 residues before the CDR3 does, and the rest of the CDR3 is filled in from the germline J gene. This chain uses TRBV7-9 with TRBJ1-1; unclear D gene. V dropped 6 bases and J dropped 0 bases, with 14 bases sitting between them. CDR3 size: 15 residues. The germline V gene has CDR1 SEHNR and CDR2 FQNEAQ (reference sequence). Incomplete CDR3 DNA: TGTGCCAGCAGTTCCACTCAGGTACTGAACACTGAA. It is translated as CASSSTQVLNTE. The full CDR3 sequence reads CASSSTQVLNTEAFF.

In its sample, this clone was seen many times. The CDR3 goes on 3 residues after the read ends, and that part is filled in from the germline J gene. The chain employs TRBV6-1 and TRBJ2-7; the D is unclear. Per germline, CDR1 MNHNS and CDR2 SASEGT. The CDR3 runs to 15 residues. V lost 0 bases and J lost 4, with 13 bases in between. The CDR3 protein is CASSEAASVAYEQYF. CDR3 DNA (partial): TGTGCCAGCAGTGAAGCGGCTAGTGTGGCGTACGAG.

In this sample, this clone turned up many times. The read terminates 3 residues ahead of where the CDR3 ends, so the germline J gene completes it. The chain couples TRBV6-1 to TRBJ2-7, with TRBD2 matching over 10 bases. The CDR3 length is 16 residues. Germline V CDR1 and CDR2: MNHNS, SASEGT. Trimming took 3 bases from V and 6 from J; bases not matched to a gene: 11. The part of the CDR3 DNA that was read is TGTGCCAGCAGTGAGGTACTCCTAGCGGGAGCTGGCGAG. Protein product: CASSEVLLAGAGE. The CDR3 as a whole reads CASSEVLLAGAGEQYF.